This passage covers 17 T cell receptor beta chains from one sample sequenced in a study of cytomegalovirus exposure and HLA in healthy donors. PCR was performed using 60 Vbeta and 13 Jbeta primers. Generated by immunoSEQ multiplex PCR, the TCRdb table keeps only in-frame clones and is missing some. This table has roughly 130,000 clones, about 74% appearing once. The sample was PBMCs. All receptors come from a woman aged 45-59 years in good health and CMV-seropositive.

The chain couples TRBV15 to TRBJ1-1; possible D gene TRBD1, 6 bases. CDR3 length equals 15 residues. Germline CDR1 LNHNV, CDR2 YYDKDF (reference sequence). V lost 5 bases and J 7 bases, leaving 20 bases between the germline ends. CDR3 residues: CATSREDSPGREAFF. CDR3 coding DNA: TGTGCCACCAGCCGCGAGGACAGCCCGGGACGTGAAGCTTTCTTT.

The rearrangement joins TRBV19 to TRBJ1-5; 7 bases align to TRBD1. The J segment lost 0 bases and the V segment lost 5 bases, leaving 7 bases of the junction unmatched. The length of the CDR3 is 16 residues. From germline, CDR1 is LNHDA and CDR2 SQIVND (reference sequence). The CDR3 nucleotides read TGTGCCAGTAGTGTCCGGACAGGTTATAGCAATCAGCCCCAGCATTTT. Protein: CASSVRTGYSNQPQHF.

The J gene is TRBJ2-5, the V gene TRBV5-6; D is ambiguous. This CDR3 comprises 13 residues. The V gene's germline CDR1 is SGHDT and CDR2 YYEEEE. V was clipped by 7 bases and J by 2 bases, with 12 bases between them. The CDR3 here is CASHGLIQETQYF. CDR3 DNA: TGTGCCAGCCACGGTCTGATACAAGAGACCCAGTACTTC.

CDR3 DNA sequence: TGCGCCGCGGGGTCTGGGGCCAACGTCCTGACTTTC. Translating it yields CAAGSGANVLTF. The V and J genes are TRBV23-1 and TRBJ2-6, with D perhaps matching TRBD2 (6 bases). Being an ORF, TRBV23-1 has a function that is uncertain. The CDR3 covers 12 residues. Trimming took 11 bases from V and 1 from J, leaving 6 bases between them.

The V call is TRBV4-3, the J call TRBJ1-2; tentative D call: TRBD1 (6 bases). This CDR3 is built from 12 residues. The germline V gene encodes CDR1 LGHNA and CDR2 YSLEER. V dropped 6 bases and J dropped 5 bases, with 10 bases sitting between them. CDR3 nucleotides: TGCGCCAGCAGACAGGGAGAATATGGCTACACCTTC. Translation gives CASRQGEYGYTF.

On this clone itself: At one end, the junction sequence differs from germline, possibly due to a read error. The V call is TRBV6-6, the J call TRBJ1-2; 7 bases fit TRBD1. The CDR3 runs 14 residues. Germline V gene data show CDR1 as MNHNY and CDR2 as SVGAGI (reference sequence). The CDR3 DNA follows: TGTGCCAGCAGTACCCCGGGACAGATGCATGGCTACCCCTTC. This codes for CASSTPGQMHGYPF.

This clone was counted a few times. The chain carries TRBV14 and TRBJ1-6, with 10 bases matching TRBD1. The CDR3 consists of 15 residues. The germline V gene encodes CDR1 SGHDN and CDR2 FVKESK. V was clipped by 6 bases and J by 10 bases; unmatched bases: 9. The CDR3 sequence is CASRPGTGDFSPLHF. The CDR3 coding sequence is TGTGCCAGCAGGCCCGGGACAGGGGATTTCTCACCCCTCCACTTT. Filled out from reference TRBV14 and TRBJ1-6, the complete variable domain reads EAGVTQFPSHSVIEKGQTVTLRCDPISGHDNLYWYRRVMGKEIKFLLHFVKESKQDESGMPNNRFLAERTGGTYSTLKVQPAELEDSGVYFCASRPGTGDFSPLHFGNGTRLTVT.

The chain employs TRBV5-4 and TRBJ2-3, with D perhaps TRBD1 (6 bases). V lost 4 bases and J lost 4, with 10 bases in between. CDR1 SGHNT and CDR2 YYREEE come from the germline V gene (reference sequence). This CDR3 has 13 amino acids. This CDR3 is CASSVQGPDTQYF. The CDR3 region has the DNA TGTGCCAGCAGCGTCCAGGGGCCAGATACGCAGTATTTT. The variable domain in full, completed from reference TRBV5-4 and TRBJ2-3, reads ETGVTQSPTHLIKTRGQQVTLRCSSQSGHNTVSWYQQALGQGPQFIFQYYREEENGRGNFPPRFSGLQFPNYSSELNVNALELDDSALYLCASSVQGPDTQYFGPGTRLTVL.

This clone showed up just a few times. This chain uses TRBV5-1 with TRBJ2-1; tentative D call: TRBD2 (5 bases). V lost 1 base to trimming and J lost 8 bases, with 10 bases between them. Germline V gene lookup returns CDR1 SGHRS and CDR2 YFSETQ. This CDR3 is 13 amino acids long. The CDR3 spells CASSLYSGDEQFF. DNA of the CDR3: TGCGCCAGCAGCTTGTATTCCGGGGATGAGCAGTTCTTC.

This clone showed up just a few times. The chain carries TRBV6-6 and TRBJ1-4; D is uncertain. Trimming cost V 8 bases and J 7 bases, with 20 bases left between them. The CDR3 has 15 residues. From germline, CDR1 is MNHNY and CDR2 SVGAGI (reference sequence). This CDR3 is CASATLGDWGEKLFF. As DNA, the CDR3 is TGTGCCAGCGCCACTCTCGGGGATTGGGGTGAAAAACTGTTTTTT.

Only a few counts were recorded for this clone. Within the sample, other DNA sequences also encode this same CDR3. The gene calls are TRBV6-4 and TRBJ2-3; 10 bases match TRBD2. CDR3 size: 14 residues. The J segment lost 4 bases and the V segment lost 2 bases, leaving 0 bases of the junction unmatched. Germline V gene sequence: CDR1 MRHNA, CDR2 SNTAGT. The DNA of the CDR3 is TGTGCCAGCAGTGACAGCGGGGGGGCAGATACGCAGTATTTT. Translating gives CASSDSGGADTQYF.

This clone was seen just once. The chain couples TRBV5-1 to TRBJ2-1, with D unresolved. V lost 0 bases to trimming and J lost 14 bases, with 15 bases between them. Looked up from germline, CDR1 is SGHRS and CDR2 is YFSETQ. The CDR3 is made up of 13 amino acids. The CDR3 loop reads CASSLDPSSREFF. CDR3 nucleotide sequence: TGCGCCAGCAGCTTGGATCCCTCCTCACGGGAGTTCTTC.

The chain combines TRBV6-6 with TRBJ1-5; TRBD1 matches 8 bases. The V and J ends lost 7 bases and 3 bases, in that order; junction bases with no gene match: 8. Germline V gene lookup returns CDR1 MNHNY and CDR2 SVGAGI (reference sequence). The CDR3 extends over 15 amino acids. For the CDR3, the DNA is TGTGCCAGCAATCCGGACAGGGCGTTCAATCAGCCCCAGCATTTT. Translated: CASNPDRAFNQPQHF.

The chain joins TRBV6-5 to TRBJ1-2; 9 bases map to TRBD1. The V gene's germline CDR1 is MNHEY and CDR2 SVGAGI. Trimming at V came to 5 bases and at J to 8 bases, leaving 12 bases not matched to a gene. The CDR3 loop spans 15 amino acids. In DNA form, the CDR3 reads TGTGCCAGCAGTCGGGACAGGGTATTGTGGTCGGGCTACACCTTC. Amino acid sequence: CASSRDRVLWSGYTF.

This sequence joins TRBV6-6 and TRBJ1-5; D is unresolved. V was cut by 7 bases and J by 8 bases, with 15 bases left in between. This CDR3 is 13 amino acids long. Germline CDR1 reads MNHNY; CDR2 reads SVGAGI (reference sequence). CDR3 DNA sequence: TGTGCCAGCATACGGACGGGGTTGGAGCCCCAGCATTTT. It codes for CASIRTGLEPQHF.

This clone was detected a few times. The chain has TRBV5-5 and TRBJ1-5, with D uncertain. CDR3 size: 15 residues. V was trimmed by 5 bases and J by 4 bases, leaving 16 bases between them. CDR1 is SGHKS, CDR2 YYEKEE, per germline (reference sequence). The CDR3 spells CASSSDGWENQPQHF. Written as DNA, the CDR3 is TGTGCCAGCAGTTCTGACGGGTGGGAGAATCAGCCCCAGCATTTT.

The rearrangement uses TRBV7-8 and TRBJ2-1; 12 nucleotides line up with TRBD2. CDR3 size: 15 residues. Germline V gene sequence: CDR1 SGHVS, CDR2 FQNEAQ. The V and J ends lost 2 bases and 6 bases, in that order; junction bases with no gene match: 2. The CDR3 spells CASSLLAGGLNEQFF. Written as DNA, the CDR3 is TGTGCCAGCAGCTTACTAGCGGGGGGGCTCAATGAGCAGTTCTTC.